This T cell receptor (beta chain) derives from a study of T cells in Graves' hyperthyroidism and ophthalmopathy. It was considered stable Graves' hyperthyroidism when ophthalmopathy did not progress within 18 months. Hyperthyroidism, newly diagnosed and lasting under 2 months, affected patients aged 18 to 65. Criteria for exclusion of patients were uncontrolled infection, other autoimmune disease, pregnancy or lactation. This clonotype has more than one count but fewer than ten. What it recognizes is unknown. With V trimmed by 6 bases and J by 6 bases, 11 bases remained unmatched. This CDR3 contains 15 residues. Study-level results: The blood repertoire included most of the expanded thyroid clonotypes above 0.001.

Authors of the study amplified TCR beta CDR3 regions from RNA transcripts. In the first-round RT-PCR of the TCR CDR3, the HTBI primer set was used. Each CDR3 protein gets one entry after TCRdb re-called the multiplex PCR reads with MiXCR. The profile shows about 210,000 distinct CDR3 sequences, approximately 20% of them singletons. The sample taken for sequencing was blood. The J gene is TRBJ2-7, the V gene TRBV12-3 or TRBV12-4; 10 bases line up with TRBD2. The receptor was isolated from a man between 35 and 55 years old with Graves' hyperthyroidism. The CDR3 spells CASRYLLAGRFEQYF. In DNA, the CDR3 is TGTGCCAGCAGATATCTACTAGCGGGGAGGTTCGAGCAGTACTTC.